This TCR beta chain derives from a study of control samples from healthy donors and cancer patients. J was trimmed by 3 bases and V by 6 bases; bases with no gene match: 12. This CDR3 contains 17 residues. The V gene's germline CDR1 is SGHDT and CDR2 YYEEEE. TCRdb's copy holds only in-frame clones and misses some; the assay was immunoSEQ multiplex PCR. The sample records about 98,000 clones, around 90% being singletons. This TCR came from a woman aged 18 to 35 in good health. V and J are TRBV5-6 and TRBJ2-7; 13 nucleotides align to TRBD2. The sample taken for sequencing was blood. The CDR3 DNA is TGTGCCAGCACCAACAATGGACTAGCGGGGGCACGCTACGAGCAGTACTTC. Translation: CASTNNGLAGARYEQYF.